This TCR beta chain was captured in a study of CD8 T cells in Susac syndrome. TCR beta sequences were obtained from blood CD8+ and CD4+ T cells. With random hexamers, reverse transcription was performed on roughly 0.5 to 1 ug of RNA. TCRdb used MiXCR to reprocess the immunoSEQ multiplex PCR reads, holding one entry per CDR3 protein. The sample contains 210,000 or so distinct CDR3 sequences, roughly nine tenths of which appear only once. The CDR3 has 15 residues. Germline CDR1 and CDR2: LGHNA and YSLEER. The ends were cut back, 4 bases at V and 8 bases at J, with 17 bases in the middle. This clonotype was recorded only once.

The clonotype originates from a human donor with multiple sclerosis. The gene calls are TRBV4-3 and TRBJ1-4; D possibly corresponds to TRBD1 (6 bases). Specimen: CD8+ T cells from PBMCs. DNA for the CDR3: TGCGCCAGCAGCCTCCAGGCACAGGGTAGGGAAAAACTGTTTTTT. This encodes CASSLQAQGREKLFF.